The clone carrying this T cell receptor beta chain was counted once. CDR1 SGHTA and CDR2 FQGNSA come from the germline V gene. V shed 5 bases and J shed 5 bases, with 21 bases lying between them. The CDR3 contains 16 residues. This entry belongs to a study of blood T cells in healthy people across ages. Sample-barcoded 5' priming and a J-beta primer mix drove a second PCR of roughly 6 to 12 cycles. TCRdb reprocessed the 5' RACE reads via MiXCR and lists one record per CDR3 protein. Of about 580,000 distinct CDR3 sequences listed, around 50% are singletons. The sequenced material came from blood. This rearrangement joins TRBV7-2 to TRBJ1-2; D is unclear. The sequence derives from an older man in good health. CDR3: CASSPAVGPAGYGYTF. CDR3 bases: TGTGCCAGCAGCCCCGCCGTGGGTCCGGCGGGGTATGGCTACACCTTC.